Below are 28 T cell receptor beta chains sequenced from a single sample in a study of cytomegalovirus exposure and HLA in healthy donors. 13 Jbeta primers and 60 Vbeta primers were used for the PCR. This table comes from immunoSEQ multiplex PCR, and its TCRdb copy is limited to in-frame clones, with some not included. The sample has about 180,000 clones; about four fifths are singletons. Specimen: PBMCs. The receptors come from a male donor in good health and CMV-seronegative.

Written as DNA, the CDR3 is TGTGCCAGCAGAGACTTCAATTGGTCACCCCTCCACTTT. It specifies CASRDFNWSPLHF. This chain joins TRBV6-5 and TRBJ1-6, with unresolved D. With 6 bases removed from V and 10 bases from J, the gap between germline ends came to 13 bases. Germline V CDR1 and CDR2: MNHEY, SVGAGI. The CDR3 loop spans 13 amino acids.

The J gene is TRBJ2-7, the V gene TRBV6-6, with D possibly TRBD2 on 6 matching bases. Per the germline V gene, CDR1 is MNHNY and CDR2 is SVGAGI (reference sequence). There are 11 residues in the CDR3. The V end lost 11 bases, the J end lost 2 bases, and 10 bases lay between the germline ends. The CDR3 loop reads CAAGGAYEQYF. The CDR3 DNA sequence: TGTGCCGCGGGCGGGGCCTACGAGCAGTACTTC.

The table lists this clone with a count of one. The chain couples TRBV9 to TRBJ2-1; weak D call: TRBD1 (6 bases). The CDR3 runs to 15 residues. The germline V and J ends were trimmed by 7 bases and 0 bases, with 14 bases remaining between them. Germline values: CDR1 SGDLS, CDR2 YYNGEE. The CDR3 DNA reads TGTGCCAGCCGGGCACAGGGTAGCTCCTACAATGAGCAGTTCTTC. This gives the protein CASRAQGSSYNEQFF.

V and J are TRBV4-1 and TRBJ2-7, with TRBD1 as a possible D gene (6 bases). CDR1 and CDR2 from the germline V gene are MGHRA and YSYEKL. CDR3 length equals 14 residues. V gave up 0 bases and J gave up 2 bases, with 8 bases separating them. The CDR3 region has the DNA TGCGCCAGCAGCCAAGAGGGGGCAGCCTACGAGCAGTACTTC. Protein sequence: CASSQEGAAYEQYF.

The chain recombines TRBV27 with TRBJ2-5, with TRBD2 matching over 7 bases. This CDR3 is built from 13 residues. The V gene's germline CDR1 is MNHEY and CDR2 SMNVEV (reference sequence). V lost 1 base and J lost 4; bases outside the gene matches: 0. CDR3 sequence reads: CASSLWGGETQYF. The CDR3 DNA follows: TGTGCCAGCAGTTTATGGGGGGGAGAGACCCAGTACTTC.

The CDR3 sequence is CASMAGRTYEQYF. The CDR3 DNA reads TGTGCCAGCATGGCAGGGAGGACCTACGAGCAGTACTTC. The chain combines TRBV25-1 with TRBJ2-7; weak D call: TRBD2 (6 bases). The V gene lost 7 bases and the J gene lost 2 bases, with 12 bases spanning the gap. Germline V lookup: CDR1 MGHDK, CDR2 SYGVNS. CDR3 length: 13 residues.

This chain joins TRBV27 and TRBJ2-3; the D gene is possibly TRBD1 (6 bases). CDR1 MNHEY and CDR2 SMNVEV come from the germline V gene (reference sequence). The CDR3 consists of 14 residues. V was clipped by 6 bases and J by 4 bases, with 14 bases between them. The CDR3 nucleotides read TGTGCCAGCAGACCGGGACATTTTTCAGATACGCAGTATTTT. It specifies CASRPGHFSDTQYF.

This clone was recorded once. The chain has TRBV11-2 and TRBJ2-7; D not certain. The CDR3 extends over 12 amino acids. CDR1 and CDR2 (germline): SGHAT, FQNNGV. Trimming cost V 0 bases and J 5 bases, with 5 bases left between them. The CDR3 sequence: CASSLEAHEQYF. The CDR3 DNA reads TGTGCCAGCAGCTTAGAAGCCCACGAGCAGTACTTC.

This clone was seen a few times. The chain employs TRBV19 and TRBJ1-5; 8 nucleotides agree with TRBD1. With V trimmed by 10 bases and J by 3 bases, 8 bases remained unmatched. CDR1 is LNHDA and CDR2 is SQIVND in the germline V gene (reference sequence). The CDR3 extends over 14 amino acids. The CDR3 bases are TGTGCCACCAAGGACAGGGTGGACAATCAGCCCCAGCATTTT. Its protein is CATKDRVDNQPQHF.

The V gene is TRBV4-1, the J gene TRBJ2-5, with D possibly TRBD1 on 5 matching bases. The CDR3 runs to 15 residues. V was trimmed by 2 bases and J by 0 bases, leaving 10 bases between them. Germline CDR1 reads MGHRA; CDR2 reads YSYEKL. The CDR3 reads CASSQHDSDQETQYF. The CDR3 bases are TGCGCCAGCAGCCAACATGACAGCGACCAAGAGACCCAGTACTTC.

This clone turned up a few times. The V gene is TRBV7-9, the J gene TRBJ1-1; 9 bases align to TRBD1. Germline trimming cut 7 bases from V and 4 bases from J; bases unmatched to any gene: 7. Germline assignment: CDR1 SEHNR and CDR2 FQNEAQ (reference sequence). This CDR3 region has 14 residues. The CDR3 loop reads CASIGQGTTTEAFF. In DNA, the CDR3 is TGTGCCAGCATCGGACAGGGGACGACCACTGAAGCTTTCTTT.

This clone was detected only once. V usage is TRBV19 and J usage is TRBJ1-5; D is unresolved. The CDR3 totals 14 residues. V lost 5 bases, J lost 6 bases, and 14 bases lay in between. The germline gives CDR1 LNHDA, CDR2 SQIVND (reference sequence). The chain's CDR3 is CASSQTGVGQPQHF. The CDR3 bases are TGTGCCAGTAGTCAGACCGGGGTCGGTCAGCCCCAGCATTTT.

Regarding this clone: At one of its ends the junction is not consistent with the germline gene, which may arise from a read error. The chain recombines TRBV7-7 with TRBJ2-5; perhaps TRBD2 as D (6 bases). There are 14 residues in the CDR3. Germline CDR1 reads SSHAT; CDR2 reads FNYEAQ (reference sequence). The CDR3 nucleotides are TGTGCTAGCAAGAGAGCGGGTGGAAGAGAGACCCAGTACTTC. It encodes CASKRAGGRETQYF.

The chain recombines TRBV2 with TRBJ2-3; the D gene is possibly TRBD2 (7 bases). The CDR3 covers 16 residues. Germline lookup yields CDR1 SNHLY and CDR2 FYNNEI. Trimming removed 6 bases at V and 3 bases at J, with 19 bases between. DNA of the CDR3: TGTGCCAGCAGGAAGGGGGGGCGGGAGAGGACAGATACGCAGTATTTT. Its protein is CASRKGGRERTDTQYF.

This clone was seen a few times. This chain connects TRBV25-1 to TRBJ1-6; TRBD1 aligns across 7 bases. CDR3 size: 18 residues. Germline CDR1 and CDR2: MGHDK and SYGVNS. V shed 2 bases and J 0 bases; nucleotides not matched to a gene: 7. Written as DNA, the CDR3 is TGTGCCAGCAGTGAACGGACGGGACAGATCTCCTATAATTCACCCCTCCACTTT. This translates into CASSERTGQISYNSPLHF. The full variable domain, completed using reference TRBV25-1 and TRBJ1-6, is EADIYQTPRYLVIGTGKKITLECSQTMGHDKMYWYQQDPGMELHLIHYSYGVNSTEKGDLSSESTVSRIRTEHFPLTLESARPSHTSQYLCASSERTGQISYNSPLHFGNGTRLTVT.

V is TRBV9 and J is TRBJ2-7; TRBD2 aligns across 7 bases. J lost 3 bases, V lost 5 bases, and 5 bases had no gene match. CDR1 is SGDLS, CDR2 YYNGEE, per germline. The CDR3 runs 13 residues. CDR3 protein: CASSPGRGYEQYF. CDR3 DNA sequence: TGTGCCAGCAGTCCAGGGAGGGGCTACGAGCAGTACTTC.

The rearrangement joins TRBV6-5 to TRBJ2-2; 7 positions agree with TRBD1. This CDR3 has 14 residues. Germline CDR1 is MNHEY and CDR2 is SVGAGI. J was trimmed by 0 bases and V by 6 bases; bases with no gene match: 1. CDR3 sequence: CASRQGANTGELFF. The CDR3 coding sequence is TGTGCCAGCAGGCAGGGGGCGAACACCGGGGAGCTGTTTTTT.

The sample holds a few counts of this clone. The rearrangement uses TRBV5-1 and TRBJ2-7; 10 nucleotides agree with TRBD1. This CDR3 comprises 14 residues. Trimming took 7 bases from V and 13 from J; bases not matched to a gene: 17. Germline V lookup: CDR1 SGHRS, CDR2 YFSETQ. The chain's CDR3 is CASSTGTGVHNQYF. The CDR3 DNA sequence: TGCGCCAGCTCTACCGGGACAGGGGTTCACAATCAATACTTC.

This chain joins TRBV18 and TRBJ2-6; 11 bases agree with TRBD1. V dropped 3 bases and J dropped 3; count of bases not matched to a gene: 7. This CDR3 comprises 18 residues. Looked up from germline, CDR1 is KGHSH and CDR2 is LQKENI. CDR3: CASSPRRTGGIGANVLTF. CDR3 coding DNA: TGTGCCAGCTCACCCCGTAGGACAGGGGGCATTGGGGCCAACGTCCTGACTTTC.

This chain joins TRBV5-1 and TRBJ2-2, with TRBD1 identical over 11 bases. The germline CDR1 and CDR2 sequences are SGHRS and YFSETQ. The CDR3 sequence is 16 residues long. V gave up 3 bases and J gave up 5 bases; unmatched junction bases: 6. As DNA, the CDR3 is TGCGCCAGCAGCTCTGGACAGGGGGCTAGAACCGGGGAGCTGTTTTTT. This translates into CASSSGQGARTGELFF.

The gene calls are TRBV5-6 and TRBJ1-2, with a tentative D call TRBD1 (5 bases). The CDR3 is 15 amino acids. The V gene lost 0 bases and the J gene lost 2 bases, with 11 bases spanning the gap. CDR1 SGHDT and CDR2 YYEEEE come from the germline V gene. The CDR3 loop is CASSLGQKPNYGYTF. The DNA for the CDR3 is TGTGCCAGCAGCTTGGGACAGAAGCCAAACTATGGCTACACCTTC.

In DNA, the CDR3 is TGTGCCAGCAGTTTAGGGGCGCGAAGGGACCAAGAGACCCAGTACTTC. It specifies CASSLGARRDQETQYF. The chain carries TRBV28 and TRBJ2-5; D might be TRBD1 (5 bases). Per germline, CDR1 MDHEN and CDR2 SYDVKM. The CDR3 length is 16 residues. V lost 2 bases and J 0 bases, leaving 13 bases between the germline ends.

This rearrangement joins TRBV28 to TRBJ1-2; weak D call: TRBD1 (6 bases). V gave up 4 bases and J gave up 6 bases, with 12 bases separating them. The CDR3 runs 13 residues. Germline CDR1 is MDHEN and CDR2 is SYDVKM. CDR3 sequence (DNA): TGTGCCAGCAGTTGGGGCAGGGGCGATGGCTACACCTTC. This encodes CASSWGRGDGYTF.

The chain recombines TRBV23-1 with TRBJ1-1; TRBD1 matches at 11 bases. TRBV23-1 is flagged as an ORF with uncertain function. CDR3 size: 15 residues. V gave up 0 bases and J gave up 4 bases; unmatched junction bases: 1. This chain's CDR3 is CASSQSDRGRTEAFF. As DNA, the CDR3 is TGCGCCAGCAGTCAATCGGACAGGGGGCGCACTGAAGCTTTCTTT.

The J gene is TRBJ2-1, the V gene TRBV4-3, with 9 bases identical to TRBD1. Losses at the gene ends were 0 bases for V and 6 bases for J; bases not matched to a gene: 6. The CDR3 has 16 residues. CDR1 and CDR2 (germline): LGHNA, YSLEER. The CDR3 reads CASSQDRGQGFNEQFF. In nucleotides, the CDR3 is TGCGCCAGCAGCCAAGATCGCGGACAGGGGTTCAATGAGCAGTTCTTC.

The rearrangement links TRBV19 to TRBJ1-2; D perhaps matches TRBD1 (6 bases). V gave up 3 bases and J gave up 3 bases, with 11 bases separating them. The CDR3 covers 14 residues. CDR1 is LNHDA, CDR2 SQIVND, per germline (reference sequence). In nucleotides, the CDR3 is TGTGCCAGTAGTATCCAGGACAGCTACTATGGCTACACCTTC. It translates to CASSIQDSYYGYTF.

The CDR3 DNA follows: TGTGCCAGTAGTAATGTCGGGGTTCAGTTCTTC. Translating gives CASSNVGVQFF. This rearrangement joins TRBV19 to TRBJ2-1, with D maybe TRBD2 (5 bases). V gave up 4 bases and J gave up 13 bases, with 11 bases separating them. This CDR3 has 11 residues. In germline, CDR1 is LNHDA, CDR2 SQIVND (reference sequence).

This sequence joins TRBV4-3 and TRBJ2-7, with 10 bases aligning to TRBD2. Germline assignment: CDR1 LGHNA and CDR2 YSLEER. This CDR3 has 15 residues. The trim removed 4 bases at V and 2 bases at J, leaving 5 bases unmatched. CDR3 in amino acids: CASSPRSGGAYEQYF. DNA for the CDR3: TGCGCCAGCAGCCCGAGAAGCGGGGGGGCCTACGAGCAGTACTTC.